The source of this T cell receptor (beta chain) is a study of CD8+CD57+ T cells in acquired aplastic anemia. Study in general: An average of 3.2 ug of DNA was obtained from sorted CD4+ and CD8+ cells.

Genomic DNA provided the template from which TCR beta VDJ and CDR3 profiles were obtained. In TCRdb, the reads were re-called with MiXCR into one record per CDR3 protein. Among hundreds of thousands of distinct CDR3 sequences listed, around half were seen once. Trimming cost V 0 bases and J 7 bases, with 14 bases left between them. Germline loops: CDR1 SGDLS, CDR2 YYNGEE. CDR3 length equals 15 residues. All patients picked for sequencing had shown, by flow cytometry, an expansion of CD8+CD57+ cells. Source material: sorted CD4+, CD8+, or CD8+CD57+ T cells (not recorded which) from PBMCs. The chain recombines TRBV9 with TRBJ2-1, with D perhaps TRBD2 (5 bases). The receptor was derived from a human donor with aplastic anemia. The CDR3 nucleotides read TGTGCCAGCAGCGTAGAGCCGACTCCGGGGAATGAGCAGTTCTTC. Amino acid sequence: CASSVEPTPGNEQFF.